The 21 T cell receptor beta chains below all came from one sample that was sequenced in a study of blood T cell repertoires in COVID-19. Here immunoSEQ multiplex PCR was the method, and the copy in TCRdb shows in-frame clones only, minus some. The profile shows about 520,000 clones, approximately 85% of them singletons. Sequences were obtained from peripheral blood. The origin of the receptors is a human donor in a cohort sampled during active COVID-19.

Regarding this clone: This sample includes further DNA sequences coding for the same CDR3. The chain employs TRBV2 and TRBJ2-7; 8 positions match TRBD2. The germline CDR1 and CDR2 sequences are SNHLY and FYNNEI. Trimming removed 6 bases from V and 3 bases from J; junction bases left unmatched: 7. This CDR3 is built from 14 residues. The CDR3 DNA is TGTGCCAGCAGCCCTGGGCTAGCGGGCTACGAGCAGTACTTC. Residues: CASSPGLAGYEQYF.

This clone has just a few counts. The rearrangement uses TRBV2 and TRBJ1-6, with D perhaps TRBD1 (6 bases). This CDR3 is built from 13 residues. Germline assignment: CDR1 SNHLY and CDR2 FYNNEI. The ends were cut back, 8 bases at V and 7 bases at J, with 12 bases in the middle. The CDR3 region is CASGGQFNSPLHF. In DNA form, the CDR3 reads TGTGCCAGCGGAGGACAGTTCAATTCACCCCTCCACTTT.

This chain joins TRBV11-2 and TRBJ1-3, with 8 bases fitting TRBD1. Germline V CDR1 and CDR2: SGHAT, FQNNGV. The CDR3 spans 17 residues. Unmatched junction bases numbered 9, after V lost 5 bases and J lost 0 bases. CDR3 amino acids: CASSPGQAISSGNTIYF. In DNA, the CDR3 is TGTGCCAGCAGCCCGGGACAGGCAATCAGCTCTGGAAACACCATATATTTT.

V gene TRBV7-2 combines with J gene TRBJ2-5; D is possibly TRBD1 (5 bases). The CDR3 is made up of 12 amino acids. Germline loops: CDR1 SGHTA, CDR2 FQGNSA. Trimming took 9 bases from V and 5 from J, leaving 13 bases between them. In DNA, the CDR3 is TGTGCCAGTAGGGGCCCTGGGGAGACCCAGTACTTC. Its protein product is CASRGPGETQYF.

The rearrangement joins TRBV2 to TRBJ1-5, with D perhaps TRBD1 (5 bases). The germline V gene has CDR1 SNHLY and CDR2 FYNNEI. The CDR3 has 13 amino acids. The ends were cut back, 5 bases at V and 3 bases at J, with 8 bases in the middle. The CDR3 nucleotides are TGTGCCAGCAGTACGGGGGTCAATCAGCCCCAGCATTTT. It encodes CASSTGVNQPQHF.

This chain connects TRBV19 to TRBJ1-5, with D unclear. The V end was cut by 11 bases, the J end by 0 bases, with 17 bases between. The CDR3 has 15 residues. Per the germline V gene, CDR1 is LNHDA and CDR2 is SQIVND (reference sequence). The CDR3 is CAATDTFYSNQPQHF. The DNA of the CDR3 is TGTGCCGCCACAGACACCTTTTATAGCAATCAGCCCCAGCATTTT.

This clone was seen just once. The rearrangement joins TRBV4-1 to TRBJ2-2, with D possibly matching TRBD1 (5 bases). Germline-derived CDR1 and CDR2 are MGHRA and YSYEKL. This CDR3 is 16 amino acids long. The V end lost 4 bases, the J end lost 4 bases, and 16 bases lay between the germline ends. The CDR3 DNA sequence: TGCGCCAGCAGCCCCGGAAAGGGGTTGGTCACCGGGGAGCTGTTTTTT. It encodes CASSPGKGLVTGELFF.

The chain has TRBV29-1 and TRBJ2-7, with 9 positions matching TRBD1. This CDR3 region has 12 residues. Trimming took 4 bases from V and 4 from J; bases not matched to a gene: 2. The germline V gene has CDR1 SQVTM and CDR2 ANQGSEA. CDR3 bases: TGCAGCGTTGCCGGGACAGGGTACGAGCAGTACTTC. This codes for CSVAGTGYEQYF.

The gene calls are TRBV2 and TRBJ1-1; a possible D gene is TRBD1 (5 bases). The CDR3 is 11 residues long. Germline assignment: CDR1 SNHLY and CDR2 FYNNEI. The ends were cut back, 6 bases at V and 6 bases at J, with 8 bases in the middle. The DNA for the CDR3 is TGTGCCAGCAGACGGGGGGCTGAAGCTTTCTTT. It codes for CASRRGAEAFF.

This chain joins TRBV28 and TRBJ2-4, with D maybe TRBD1 (6 bases). The germline CDR1 and CDR2 sequences are MDHEN and SYDVKM. This CDR3 is built from 15 residues. The V gene lost 6 bases and the J gene lost 3 bases, with 15 bases spanning the gap. CDR3: CASSPPGAGKNIQYF. CDR3 in DNA: TGTGCCAGCAGCCCCCCAGGGGCAGGCAAAAACATTCAGTACTTC.

The rearrangement joins TRBV9 to TRBJ1-2, with 8 bases matching TRBD1. The germline V gene encodes CDR1 SGDLS and CDR2 YYNGEE. With V trimmed by 0 bases and J by 7 bases, 8 bases remained unmatched. The CDR3 is 15 amino acids. The CDR3 DNA reads as TGTGCCAGCAGCGTAGACCTTGACAGGGGATCTGGCTACACCTTC. Translation gives CASSVDLDRGSGYTF.

The rearrangement links TRBV6-6 to TRBJ2-7, with a tentative D call TRBD2 (6 bases). V was cut by 7 bases and J by 4 bases, with 14 bases left in between. The CDR3 covers 13 residues. From germline, CDR1 is MNHNY and CDR2 SVGAGI (reference sequence). This chain's CDR3 is CASTSSDLYEQYF. CDR3 sequence (DNA): TGTGCCAGCACCTCTAGCGACCTTTACGAGCAGTACTTC.

This clone was detected only a few times. This chain joins TRBV10-3 and TRBJ1-2; TRBD1 matches 9 bases. The V gene's germline CDR1 is ENHRY and CDR2 SYGVKD. The CDR3 runs 17 residues. The V segment lost 6 bases and the J segment 5 bases; nucleotides outside the gene matches: 16. The CDR3 DNA sequence: TGTGCCATCAGAGAATTCAAACAGGGGGCTTCGGGATATGGCTACACCTTC. Translating it yields CAIREFKQGASGYGYTF.

CDR3 sequence reads: CASSLGGLRNTEAFF. The DNA for the CDR3 is TGCGCCAGCAGCTTGGGAGGTCTCCGAAACACTGAAGCTTTCTTT. V gene TRBV5-1 combines with J gene TRBJ1-1; D is unclear. The V end lost 0 bases, the J end lost 2 bases, and 11 bases lay between the germline ends. The CDR3 is 15 amino acids. Germline V gene sequence: CDR1 SGHRS, CDR2 YFSETQ.

The gene calls are TRBV5-1 and TRBJ1-1; D is perhaps TRBD1 (6 bases). CDR1 is SGHRS, CDR2 YFSETQ, per germline. V gave up 2 bases and J gave up 4 bases, with 9 bases separating them. The CDR3 length is 13 residues. The CDR3 bases are TGCGCCAGCAGCTTACCAGGGGCCACTGAAGCTTTCTTT. Translated, it gives CASSLPGATEAFF.

The chain links TRBV5-1 to TRBJ2-7, with 10 bases fitting TRBD2. This CDR3 has 14 amino acids. The V segment lost 6 bases and the J segment 5 bases; nucleotides outside the gene matches: 8. Germline V gene sequence: CDR1 SGHRS, CDR2 YFSETQ. The CDR3 here is CASNEAGGPDEQYF. The CDR3 bases are TGCGCCAGCAACGAAGCGGGAGGGCCGGACGAGCAGTACTTC.

This clone appeared a few times. CDR3: CASRTGSYEPQHF. In DNA form, the CDR3 reads TGTGCCAGCAGGACCGGGTCGTATGAGCCCCAGCATTTT. The chain combines TRBV2 with TRBJ1-5; the D is unclear. CDR1 and CDR2 (germline): SNHLY, FYNNEI. Trimming removed 6 bases from V and 8 bases from J, with 14 bases in between. This CDR3 has 13 residues. The variable domain in full, completed from reference TRBV2 and TRBJ1-5, reads EPEVTQTPSHQVTQMGQEVILRCVPISNHLYFYWYRQILGQKVEFLVSFYNNEISEKSEIFDDQFSVERPDGSNFTLKIRSTKLEDSAMYFCASRTGSYEPQHFGDGTRLSIL.

This chain uses TRBV4-2 with TRBJ1-6, with D tentatively TRBD1 (6 bases). The CDR3 is made up of 16 amino acids. V lost 2 bases to trimming and J lost 10 bases, with 18 bases between them. Germline V lookup: CDR1 LGHNA, CDR2 YNFKEQ. CDR3 loop: CASSQYRVGDGSPLHF. The CDR3 coding sequence is TGTGCCAGCAGCCAATACAGGGTAGGCGACGGATCACCCCTCCACTTT.

Worth noting for this clone: The same CDR3 also results from other DNA sequences found in this sample. V is TRBV15 and J is TRBJ2-7; 7 nucleotides align to TRBD1. The CDR3 contains 14 residues. The germline CDR1 and CDR2 sequences are LNHNV and YYDKDF (reference sequence). With V trimmed by 1 base and J by 3 bases, 3 bases remained unmatched. DNA for the CDR3: TGTGCCACCAGCAGAGGGGGACAGAGCTACGAGCAGTACTTC. Translating it yields CATSRGGQSYEQYF.

This rearrangement joins TRBV7-9 to TRBJ1-1; TRBD1 matches at 10 bases. This CDR3 contains 17 residues. Germline V gene data show CDR1 as SEHNR and CDR2 as FQNEAQ (reference sequence). The junction had 12 bases not matched to a gene; V was cut back by 5 bases and J by 3 bases. CDR3 residues: CASSPGQGSSKDTEAFF. For the CDR3, the DNA is TGTGCCAGCAGCCCGGGACAGGGGTCGAGTAAAGACACTGAAGCTTTCTTT.

The chain is built from TRBV4-1 and TRBJ2-7, with D possibly matching TRBD1 (5 bases). Germline loops: CDR1 MGHRA, CDR2 YSYEKL. The length of the CDR3 is 13 residues. V was pared by 6 bases and J by 1 base, with 10 bases between. CDR3 sequence reads: CASRKTGSYEQYF. CDR3 sequence (DNA): TGCGCCAGCAGGAAAACAGGTTCCTACGAGCAGTACTTC.